This T cell receptor (beta chain) was recovered during a study of blood T cell repertoires in COVID-19. Study overall: Donors in the United States, Italy and Spain gave samples during acute or convalescent COVID-19. T cells, B-cell-depleted T cells, or PBMCs supplied cDNA or gDNA.

The CDR3 is 13 residues long. V lost 5 bases to trimming and J lost 6 bases; unmatched junction nucleotides: 3. Germline V gene lookup returns CDR1 SGHTA and CDR2 FQGNSA. As processed by the authors: From reference gene primer amplification, estimates of nucleated cell counts were derived. The protocol was immunoSEQ multiplex PCR, while the TCRdb copy is restricted to in-frame clones and leaves out a portion. V and J calls and clone size are given by that table; D and trimming were obtained from the DNA. Of around 180,000 clones listed, roughly 85% are singletons. The TCR comes from a woman aged 25-40 years with acute or convalescent COVID-19. The chain is built from TRBV7-2 and TRBJ2-1, with 8 bases identical to TRBD1. The sequenced sample was peripheral blood. CDR3 residues: CASSKDRVNEQFF. The DNA for the CDR3 is TGTGCCAGCAGCAAGGACAGGGTCAATGAGCAGTTCTTC.